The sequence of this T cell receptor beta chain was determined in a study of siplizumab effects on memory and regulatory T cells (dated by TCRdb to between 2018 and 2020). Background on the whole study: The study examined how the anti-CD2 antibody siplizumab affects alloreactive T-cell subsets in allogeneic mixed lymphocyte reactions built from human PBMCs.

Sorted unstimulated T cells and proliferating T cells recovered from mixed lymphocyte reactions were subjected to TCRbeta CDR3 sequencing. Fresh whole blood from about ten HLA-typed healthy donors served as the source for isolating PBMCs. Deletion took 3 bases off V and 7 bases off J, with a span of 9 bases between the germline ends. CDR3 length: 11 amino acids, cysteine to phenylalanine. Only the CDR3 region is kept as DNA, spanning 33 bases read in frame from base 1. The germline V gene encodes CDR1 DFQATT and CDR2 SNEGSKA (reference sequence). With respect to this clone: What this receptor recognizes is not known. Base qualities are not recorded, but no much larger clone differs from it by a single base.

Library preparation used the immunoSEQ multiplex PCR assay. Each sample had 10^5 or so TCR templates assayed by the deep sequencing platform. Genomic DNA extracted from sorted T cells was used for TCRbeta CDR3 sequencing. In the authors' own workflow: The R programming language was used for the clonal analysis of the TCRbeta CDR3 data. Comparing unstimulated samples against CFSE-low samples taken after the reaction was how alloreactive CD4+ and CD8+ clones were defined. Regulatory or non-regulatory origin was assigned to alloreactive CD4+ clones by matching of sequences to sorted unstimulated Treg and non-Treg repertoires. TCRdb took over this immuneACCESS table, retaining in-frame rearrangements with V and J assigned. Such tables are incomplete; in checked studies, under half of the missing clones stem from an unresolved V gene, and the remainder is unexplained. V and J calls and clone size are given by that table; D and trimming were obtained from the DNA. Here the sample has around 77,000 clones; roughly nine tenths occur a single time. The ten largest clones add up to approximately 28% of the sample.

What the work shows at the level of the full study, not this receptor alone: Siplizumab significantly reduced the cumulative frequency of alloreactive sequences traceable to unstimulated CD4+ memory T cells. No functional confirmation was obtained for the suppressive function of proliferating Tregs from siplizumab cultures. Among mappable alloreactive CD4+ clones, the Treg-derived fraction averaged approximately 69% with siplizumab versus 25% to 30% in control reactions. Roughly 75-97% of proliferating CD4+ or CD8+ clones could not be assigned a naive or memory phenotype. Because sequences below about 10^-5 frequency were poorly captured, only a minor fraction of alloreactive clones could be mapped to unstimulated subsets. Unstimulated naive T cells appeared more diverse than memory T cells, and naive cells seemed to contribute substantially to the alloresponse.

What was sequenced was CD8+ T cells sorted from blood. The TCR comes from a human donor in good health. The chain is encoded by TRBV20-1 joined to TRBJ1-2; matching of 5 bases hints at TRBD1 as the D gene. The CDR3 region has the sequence CSARTDSGYTF. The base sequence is TGCAGTGCTAGGACAGATAGTGGCTACACCTTC.